Following are 18 T cell receptor beta chains from one sample sequenced in a study of T cell responses to AZD1222 COVID-19 vaccine. Sequencing was performed with immunoSEQ multiplex PCR; in TCRdb, only in-frame clones are kept and a portion is missing. The sample lists 90,000 or so clones, around nine tenths occurring once. The input for sequencing was peripheral blood, taken on day 0 of AZD1222 vaccination. Source of these receptors: an adult in good health.

This clone was picked up a small number of times. At one end the junction does not follow the germline gene, possibly because of a read error. The chain joins TRBV6-2 or TRBV6-3 to TRBJ1-1; D gene uncertain. This CDR3 comprises 11 residues. The germline gives CDR1 MNHEY, CDR2 SVGEGT. The CDR3 DNA follows: TGTGCCAGCAGTTACACCCAGGACCTGGTCTTT. It codes for CASSYTQDLVF.

This clone was picked up a small number of times. This chain uses TRBV28 with TRBJ1-5; D uncertain. V lost 5 bases and J 11 bases, leaving 22 bases between the germline ends. Germline loops: CDR1 MDHEN, CDR2 SYDVKM. The CDR3 is 15 residues long. The CDR3, as DNA: TGTGCCAGCAGTAGTCCCGGGCCCCAAGTAACGTCCCAGCATTTT. It translates to CASSSPGPQVTSQHF.

A few counts support this clone. This chain connects TRBV28 to TRBJ1-2; D is ambiguous. Germline CDR1 MDHEN, CDR2 SYDVKM. CDR3 length: 12 residues. V was cut by 6 bases and J by 2 bases, with 7 bases left in between. The CDR3 sequence: CASSLGNYGYTF. The CDR3 bases are TGTGCCAGCAGCCTGGGGAACTATGGCTACACCTTC.

DNA of the CDR3: TGTGCCAGCAGCTTAGGCACCTATAATTCACCCCTCCACTTT. This gives the protein CASSLGTYNSPLHF. The chain combines TRBV11-2 with TRBJ1-6; D unresolved. This CDR3 region has 14 residues. The V gene's germline CDR1 is SGHAT and CDR2 FQNNGV. Trimming pared 1 base from V and 2 bases from J, leaving 3 bases between.

The chain couples TRBV19 to TRBJ2-5; 9 positions agree with TRBD2. With V trimmed by 3 bases and J by 4 bases, 12 bases remained unmatched. Germline V gene sequence: CDR1 LNHDA, CDR2 SQIVND (reference sequence). The CDR3 totals 17 residues. The DNA of the CDR3 is TGTGCCAGTAGTATTCGGGTAGCGGGAGCAGGAGTAGAGACCCAGTACTTC. It is translated as CASSIRVAGAGVETQYF.

The rearrangement links TRBV3-1 (or the pseudogene TRBV3-2) to TRBJ2-6; D gene ambiguous. V gave up 4 bases and J gave up 2 bases, with 12 bases separating them. The CDR3 runs to 16 residues. CDR1 and CDR2 (germline): LGHDT, YNNKEL (reference sequence). The CDR3 reads CASSPVPEAGANVLTF. Here the CDR3 DNA reads TGTGCCAGCAGCCCCGTCCCCGAAGCTGGGGCCAACGTCCTGACTTTC.

V gene TRBV9 combines with J gene TRBJ2-2; a possible D gene is TRBD1 (6 bases). V lost 3 bases to trimming and J lost 2 bases, with 11 bases between them. Germline V CDR1 and CDR2: SGDLS, YYNGEE. The CDR3 has 15 amino acids. The CDR3 bases are TGTGCCAGCAGCGCCTTGGGACACAACACCGGGGAGCTGTTTTTT. Translated: CASSALGHNTGELFF. Complete variable domain (other parts from reference TRBV9 and TRBJ2-2): DSGVTQTPKHLITATGQRVTLRCSPRSGDLSVYWYQQSLDQGLQFLIQYYNGEERAKGNILERFSAQQFPDLHSELNLSSLELGDSALYFCASSALGHNTGELFFGEGSRLTVL.

The chain employs TRBV30 and TRBJ1-5; 12 bases are a match to TRBD1. Unmatched junction bases numbered 8, after V lost 2 bases and J lost 6 bases. This CDR3 is built from 16 residues. From germline, CDR1 is GTSNPN and CDR2 SVGIG (reference sequence). The CDR3 region is CAWSIRGTGGRQPQHF. CDR3 nucleotide sequence: TGTGCCTGGAGTATCCGCGGGACAGGGGGCCGTCAGCCCCAGCATTTT.

The genes are TRBV19 and TRBJ1-2; TRBD1 might be the D (5 bases). Germline CDR1 and CDR2: LNHDA and SQIVND (reference sequence). Trimming pared 3 bases from V and 4 bases from J, leaving 12 bases between. The CDR3 runs to 14 residues. The DNA for the CDR3 is TGTGCCAGTAGTATCTTTGGGGGAATCTATGGCTACACCTTC. Encoded protein: CASSIFGGIYGYTF.

There are a few counts of this clone. V gene TRBV6-5 combines with J gene TRBJ1-6; D perhaps matches TRBD1 (5 bases). The CDR3 covers 14 residues. V was clipped by 6 bases and J by 8 bases, with 14 bases between them. Germline-derived CDR1 and CDR2 are MNHEY and SVGAGI. CDR3 DNA sequence: TGTGCCAGCAGCAGGGATGGCAAGGATTCACCCCTCCACTTT. Translated, it gives CASSRDGKDSPLHF.

This rearrangement joins TRBV7-2 to TRBJ1-5; D unresolved. Trimming took off 3 bases at V and 4 bases at J, with 13 bases between the two ends. The CDR3 totals 15 residues. Germline values: CDR1 SGHTA, CDR2 FQGNSA. The CDR3 DNA reads TGTGCCAGCAGCTTTTCCCTTCAGACTAATCAGCCCCAGCATTTT. This sequence encodes CASSFSLQTNQPQHF.

This chain connects TRBV5-1 to TRBJ2-1; tentative D call: TRBD2 (5 bases). This CDR3 comprises 17 residues. V lost 4 bases, J lost 8 bases, and 25 bases lay in between. The germline CDR1 and CDR2 sequences are SGHRS and YFSETQ. CDR3 DNA sequence: TGCGCCAGCAGCCTGTCGACCCGACCGGACTTAACCGATGAGCAGTTCTTC. Amino acids: CASSLSTRPDLTDEQFF.

V gene TRBV28 combines with J gene TRBJ2-7, with D maybe TRBD2 (6 bases). Germline V lookup: CDR1 MDHEN, CDR2 SYDVKM. V was clipped by 6 bases and J by 9 bases, with 18 bases between them. The CDR3 has 13 amino acids. CDR3 sequence (DNA): TGTGCCAGCAGGCGGGACCCGCGAGGCGGGCAGTACTTC. Translation gives CASRRDPRGGQYF.

V and J are TRBV6-5 and TRBJ1-5, with 9 positions matching TRBD1. The CDR3 is 14 residues long. The trim removed 6 bases at V and 4 bases at J, leaving 4 bases unmatched. Germline V gene data show CDR1 as MNHEY and CDR2 as SVGAGI. CDR3 nucleotides: TGTGCCAGCAGGGGACAGGGCCTAAATCAGCCCCAGCATTTT. It yields the protein CASRGQGLNQPQHF.

V usage is TRBV19 and J usage is TRBJ2-1; D is unresolved. V was cut by 6 bases and J by 6 bases, with 24 bases left in between. The germline V gene encodes CDR1 LNHDA and CDR2 SQIVND (reference sequence). This CDR3 spans 17 amino acids. CDR3 residues: CASRMDRIPGSTNEQFF. CDR3 nucleotides: TGTGCCAGTAGGATGGACCGAATACCGGGCTCTACCAATGAGCAGTTCTTC. Variable domain in full (rest from reference TRBV19 and TRBJ2-1): DGGITQSPKYLFRKEGQNVTLSCEQNLNHDAMYWYRQDPGQGLRLIYYSQIVNDFQKGDIAEGYSVSREKKESFPLTVTSAQKNPTAFYLCASRMDRIPGSTNEQFFGPGTRLTVL.

The chain employs TRBV25-1 and TRBJ1-3; D not certain. V was clipped by 3 bases and J by 0 bases, with 6 bases between them. This CDR3 is built from 14 residues. Germline V CDR1 and CDR2: MGHDK, SYGVNS. Here the CDR3 DNA reads TGTGCCAGCAGTGAGGGGAGCTCTGGAAACACCATATATTTT. Protein sequence: CASSEGSSGNTIYF.

The chain joins TRBV6-5 to TRBJ1-1, with 7 bases fitting TRBD1. From germline, CDR1 is MNHEY and CDR2 SVGAGI. V was clipped by 5 bases and J by 0 bases; unmatched bases: 3. This CDR3 is 14 amino acids long. The CDR3 is CASSPQGLNTEAFF. CDR3 nucleotides: TGTGCCAGCAGTCCACAGGGGCTGAACACTGAAGCTTTCTTT.

The chain has TRBV11-3 and TRBJ2-7; D possibly corresponds to TRBD2 (5 bases). The CDR3 length is 12 residues. V was trimmed by 4 bases and J by 3 bases, leaving 7 bases between them. The germline V gene encodes CDR1 SGHNT and CDR2 YENEEA. As DNA, the CDR3 is TGTGCCAGCAGCTCCCGGGACTACGAGCAGTACTTC. Translation: CASSSRDYEQYF. Based on the CDR3 plus reference TRBV11-3 and TRBJ2-7, the full variable domain is EAGVVQSPRYKIIEKKQPVAFWCNPISGHNTLYWYLQNLGQGPELLIRYENEEAVDDSQLPKDRFSAERLKGVDSTLKIQPAELGDSAVYLCASSSRDYEQYFGPGTRLTVT.